The 29 T cell receptor beta chains listed next were all sequenced from one sample in a study of human T cells and chemical hapten exposure. TCRdb re-derived calls from the RACE reads in MiXCR, one entry per CDR3 protein. The sample shows tens of thousands of distinct CDR3 sequences, 7.5% to 9.5% of them seen only once. Time point reported: patch test 2, 6 weeks after DPC sensitization. Treatment denoted: therapeutic diphenylcyclopropenone sensitization with weekly scalp DPC. Sequenced here: whole blood, sampled in connection with sensitization to the hapten diphenylcyclopropenone (DPC). Every receptor here comes from a woman aged 50 to 65 with alopecia areata. Some clones in this sample may be carry-over from other donors' samples.

V usage is TRBV12-3 or TRBV12-4 and J usage is TRBJ2-3, with D possibly called TRBD1 or TRBD2 (5 bases each). The CDR3 extends over 15 amino acids. Trimming cost V 7 bases and J 3 bases, with 17 bases left between them. CDR3 coding DNA: TGTGCCAGCATATCTACCGGGGCGAGGACAGATACGCAGTATTTT. Its protein is CASISTGARTDTQYF.

This clonotype has a handful of counts. The chain links TRBV5-8 to TRBJ1-6, with 7 bases identical to TRBD1. CDR3 length: 16 residues. Germline V gene lookup returns CDR1 SGHTS and CDR2 YDEGEE. The junction had 7 bases not matched to a gene; V was cut back by 0 bases and J by 7 bases. CDR3 loop: CASSLEGAGRNSPLHF. The CDR3 nucleotides read TGTGCCAGCAGCTTGGAGGGGGCAGGGAGGAATTCACCCCTCCACTTT.

The V and J genes are TRBV7-8 and TRBJ2-7; D may correspond to TRBD1 or TRBD2 (6 bases each). Germline assignment: CDR1 SGHVS and CDR2 FQNEAQ. Between the trimmed V and J ends, which lost 5 bases and 7 bases, there was a span of 12 bases. This CDR3 has 12 amino acids. The CDR3 nucleotides read TGTGCCAGCAGCACCCTAGGGGGGGAGCAGTACTTC. It specifies CASSTLGGEQYF.

This clonotype occurred many times. The chain uses TRBV5-1 and TRBJ1-6; D possibly corresponds to TRBD1 (5 bases). Deletions cut 4 bases from V and 0 bases from J, with 20 bases between. Germline V lookup: CDR1 SGHRS, CDR2 YFSETQ. The CDR3 contains 19 residues. CDR3 in DNA: TGCGCCAGCAGCCCGGGACCCCACCCCGGCGCCTCCTATAATTCACCCCTCCACTTT. Encoded protein: CASSPGPHPGASYNSPLHF. The full variable domain, completed using reference TRBV5-1 and TRBJ1-6, is KAGVTQTPRYLIKTRGQQVTLSCSPISGHRSVSWYQQTPGQGLQFLFEYFSETQRNKGNFPGRFSGRQFSNSRSEMNVSTLELGDSALYLCASSPGPHPGASYNSPLHFGNGTRLTVT.

The V gene is TRBV29-1, the J gene TRBJ2-2, with unresolved D. The V gene's germline CDR1 is SQVTM and CDR2 ANQGSEA. Trimming removed 0 bases from V and 4 bases from J, with 12 bases in between. This CDR3 is built from 15 residues. In DNA, the CDR3 is TGCAGCGTTGAAGATCGGACGGATTTCACCGGGGAGCTGTTTTTT. Translated, it gives CSVEDRTDFTGELFF.

This clonotype was observed many times. The J gene is TRBJ2-3, the V gene TRBV12-3 or TRBV12-4; 8 bases agree with TRBD2. The CDR3 contains 14 residues. V gave up 6 bases and J gave up 3 bases; unmatched junction bases: 5. CDR3 DNA: TGTGCCAGCAGCATTCAGCGGGAGACAGATACGCAGTATTTT. Protein sequence: CASSIQRETDTQYF.

This clonotype has more than one count but fewer than ten. The V call is TRBV9, the J call TRBJ2-5, with TRBD1 as a possible D gene (6 bases). V was clipped by 4 bases and J by 5 bases, with 18 bases between them. This CDR3 is 15 amino acids long. CDR1 is SGDLS, CDR2 YYNGEE, per germline. The CDR3 coding sequence is TGTGCCAGCAGCATCTGGGACACTCTGGAGGAGACCCAGTACTTC. This encodes CASSIWDTLEETQYF.

This clonotype was seen only a few times. CDR3 nucleotide sequence: TGTGCCTCCCAGGGCATGGCGGGGGGGAGGAATGAGCAGTTCTTC. Translated, it gives CASQGMAGGRNEQFF. The J gene is TRBJ2-1, the V gene TRBV2, with TRBD2 identical over 9 bases. The germline gives CDR1 SNHLY, CDR2 FYNNEI. Trimming cost V 11 bases and J 7 bases; bases outside gene matches: 15. This CDR3 has 15 residues.

This chain links TRBV9 with TRBJ1-2; D is undetermined. Germline V lookup: CDR1 SGDLS, CDR2 YYNGEE. V dropped 0 bases and J dropped 0 bases, with 6 bases sitting between them. The CDR3 length is 14 residues. Written as DNA, the CDR3 is TGTGCCAGCAGCGTAGGATCAGCTAACTATGGCTACACCTTC. Its protein product is CASSVGSANYGYTF.

The V call is TRBV6-2 or TRBV6-3, the J call TRBJ2-7; 9 nucleotides line up with TRBD2. This CDR3 has 16 amino acids. Looked up from germline, CDR1 is MNHEY and CDR2 is SVGEGT. V lost 2 bases to trimming and J lost 4 bases; unmatched junction nucleotides: 9. The DNA of the CDR3 is TGTGCCAGCAGTTACGGTCCTGCTAGCGGGGTTTACGAGCAGTACTTC. Translated: CASSYGPASGVYEQYF.

Many counts were recorded for this clonotype. The V call is TRBV4-1, the J call TRBJ1-6, with no clear D. The CDR3 consists of 16 residues. V lost 1 base and J 4 bases, leaving 11 bases between the germline ends. Per germline, CDR1 MGHRA and CDR2 YSYEKL. CDR3 in DNA: TGCGCCAGCAGCCAAGGGACGGTTGAGTATAATTCACCCCTCCACTTT. It specifies CASSQGTVEYNSPLHF.

J is TRBJ1-2 and V is TRBV5-1, with D maybe TRBD1 (6 bases). Trimming shortened V by 0 bases and J by 7 bases, and 16 bases separated the two germline ends. This CDR3 region has 15 residues. Germline V lookup: CDR1 SGHRS, CDR2 YFSETQ. The CDR3, as DNA: TGCGCCAGCAGCTTGGTTCTCCAGGGGAGGAGTGGCTACACCTTC. Translated, it gives CASSLVLQGRSGYTF.

The table lists this clonotype with a few counts. This sequence joins TRBV5-1 and TRBJ2-3; D gene unclear. Germline CDR1 is SGHRS and CDR2 is YFSETQ. This CDR3 has 15 amino acids. Between the trimmed V and J ends, which lost 0 bases and 1 base, there was a span of 9 bases. The CDR3 region is CASSLVGKGTDTQYF. The CDR3 DNA is TGCGCCAGCAGCTTGGTGGGAAAGGGCACAGATACGCAGTATTTT.

There are a few counts of this clonotype. This chain links TRBV18 with TRBJ2-5; the D gene could be TRBD1 or TRBD2 (5 bases each). V was shortened by 4 bases and J by 2 bases, with 14 bases between the two germline ends. The CDR3 covers 15 residues. The V gene's germline CDR1 is KGHSH and CDR2 LQKENI. The CDR3 spells CASSQRTGGQETQYF. CDR3 DNA sequence: TGTGCCAGCTCACAACGTACTGGGGGACAAGAGACCCAGTACTTC.

This clonotype was found a few times. The chain is built from TRBV3-1 and TRBJ1-1, with D perhaps TRBD1 (5 bases). V shed 4 bases and J shed 3 bases, with 15 bases lying between them. Germline values: CDR1 LGHDT, CDR2 YNNKEL (reference sequence). The CDR3 is made up of 15 amino acids. The CDR3, as DNA: TGTGCCAGCAGCCTAAGCGGGACCCCCGACACTGAAGCTTTCTTT. Translated, it gives CASSLSGTPDTEAFF.

This clonotype was seen repeatedly, ten times or more. V usage is TRBV15 and J usage is TRBJ1-1; 8 nucleotides line up with TRBD1. Germline-derived CDR1 and CDR2 are LNHNV and YYDKDF (reference sequence). The CDR3 is made up of 14 amino acids. V lost 3 bases, J lost 1 base, and 1 base stayed unmatched. The CDR3, as DNA: TGTGCCACCAGCAGTGGACAGGGGAACACTGAAGCTTTCTTT. Its protein product is CATSSGQGNTEAFF.

On this clonotype: It may be a read error: a sequence one base away is much more abundant. V and J are TRBV2 and TRBJ1-1; D may be TRBD1 (6 bases). The CDR3 contains 16 residues. CDR1 and CDR2 (germline): SNHLY, FYNNEI. V was trimmed by 5 bases and J by 8 bases, leaving 24 bases between them. CDR3 region: CASSQGTGWPGEEAFF. The CDR3 DNA reads TGTGCCAGCAGTCAAGGAACAGGGTGGCCAGGAGAAGAAGCTTTCTTT. Drawing the rest from reference TRBV2 and TRBJ1-1, the complete variable domain is EPEVTQTPSHQVTQMGQEVILRCVPISNHLYFYWYRQILGQKVEFLVSFYNNEISEKSEIFDDQFSVERPDGSNFTLKIRSTKLEDSAMYFCASSQGTGWPGEEAFFGQGTRLTVV.

This clonotype was observed at least ten times. The genes are TRBV3-1 and TRBJ1-6, with D possibly being TRBD1 (6 bases). This CDR3 is built from 14 residues. The germline gives CDR1 LGHDT, CDR2 YNNKEL (reference sequence). Trimming removed 4 bases at V and 5 bases at J, with 9 bases between. The CDR3 sequence is CASSPGQNNSPLHF. CDR3 nucleotide sequence: TGTGCCAGCAGCCCCGGACAGAATAATTCACCCCTCCACTTT. The full variable domain, rest sourced from reference TRBV3-1 and TRBJ1-6, is DTAVSQTPKYLVTQMGNDKSIKCEQNLGHDTMYWYKQDSKKFLKIMFSYNNKELIINETVPNRFSPKSPDKAHLNLHINSLELGDSAVYFCASSPGQNNSPLHFGNGTRLTVT.

V is TRBV7-2 and J is TRBJ1-2; unclear D gene. Trimming took 10 bases from V and 3 from J, leaving 9 bases between them. Germline assignment: CDR1 SGHTA and CDR2 FQGNSA. There are 11 residues in the CDR3. The CDR3 here is CATEVHYGYTF. The CDR3 nucleotides read TGTGCCACCGAGGTGCACTATGGCTACACCTTC.

This clonotype appeared many times. The rearrangement uses TRBV4-3 and TRBJ1-2, with a possible D match to TRBD1 (6 bases). The germline CDR1 and CDR2 sequences are LGHNA and YSLEER. Trimming shortened V by 4 bases and J by 4 bases, and 19 bases separated the two germline ends. The CDR3 totals 16 residues. CDR3 sequence (DNA): TGCGCCAGCAGCCCCGGAGGGGCCGGGGGCATCTATGGCTACACCTTC. Translating it yields CASSPGGAGGIYGYTF.

The rearrangement joins TRBV5-1 to TRBJ2-1, with 9 bases that match TRBD2. V dropped 4 bases and J dropped 7; count of bases not matched to a gene: 9. The germline CDR1 and CDR2 sequences are SGHRS and YFSETQ. CDR3 length: 15 residues. CDR3 nucleotides: TGCGCCAGCAGCCCGATTGCGGGGGGGGTGAATGAGCAGTTCTTC. Its translation: CASSPIAGGVNEQFF.

This clonotype has more than one count but fewer than ten. This chain connects TRBV6-2 or TRBV6-3 to TRBJ2-5; no clear D. Germline values: CDR1 MNHEY, CDR2 SVGEGT. This CDR3 region has 14 residues. Trimming removed 6 bases from V and 7 bases from J, with 18 bases in between. CDR3 amino acids: CASRRDEDLWTQYF. The CDR3 bases are TGTGCCAGCAGACGCGACGAGGATCTGTGGACCCAGTACTTC.

This clonotype came up a few times. The chain combines TRBV9 with TRBJ1-1; TRBD1 agrees at 9 bases. V lost 4 bases, J lost 2 bases, and 6 bases stayed unmatched. From germline, CDR1 is SGDLS and CDR2 YYNGEE. The length of the CDR3 is 15 residues. CDR3 residues: CASSFRTGVNTEAFF. The CDR3, as DNA: TGTGCCAGCAGCTTCCGGACAGGGGTTAACACTGAAGCTTTCTTT.

This clonotype was detected ten times or more. The rearrangement joins TRBV20-1 to TRBJ2-1; D is uncertain. V dropped 5 bases and J dropped 9 bases, with 11 bases sitting between them. Germline V gene data show CDR1 as DFQATT and CDR2 as SNEGSKA (reference sequence). CDR3 size: 11 residues. The CDR3 sequence: CSAPRSVEQFF. CDR3 nucleotide sequence: TGCAGTGCTCCGAGGTCCGTTGAGCAGTTCTTC.

This clonotype was detected ten times or more. The chain uses TRBV2 and TRBJ2-3, with TRBD2 as a possible D gene (6 bases). The germline CDR1 and CDR2 sequences are SNHLY and FYNNEI. The V end was cut by 5 bases, the J end by 4 bases, with 7 bases between. The CDR3 totals 12 residues. The CDR3 here is CASSWDSDTQYF. CDR3 sequence (DNA): TGTGCCAGCAGTTGGGACTCAGATACGCAGTATTTT.

V is TRBV7-2 and J is TRBJ2-7; D is possibly TRBD1 (5 bases). Trimming shortened V by 0 bases and J by 6 bases, and 9 bases separated the two germline ends. Germline V gene lookup returns CDR1 SGHTA and CDR2 FQGNSA. CDR3 length: 13 residues. The CDR3 is CASSLAGVGEQYF. CDR3 bases: TGTGCCAGCAGCTTAGCAGGGGTCGGCGAGCAGTACTTC.

Worth noting for this clonotype: This sequence may be a read error, since a much larger clone differs from it by one base. V and J are TRBV2 and TRBJ1-1, with D unresolved. CDR1 and CDR2 (germline): SNHLY, FYNNEI. The CDR3 totals 13 residues. Here the CDR3 DNA reads TGTCCCAGCACCGAAGACGCCAACACTGAAGCTTTCTTT. Its protein is CPSTEDANTEAFF.

This clonotype was recorded a few times. The V call is TRBV2, the J call TRBJ2-7; D is uncertain. Germline values: CDR1 SNHLY, CDR2 FYNNEI. The CDR3 loop spans 16 amino acids. The germline V and J ends were trimmed by 0 bases and 0 bases, with 12 bases remaining between them. The CDR3 coding sequence is TGTGCCAGCAGTGAAGCTCATGGCTTCGGCTCCTACGAGCAGTACTTC. This sequence encodes CASSEAHGFGSYEQYF.

This clonotype has ten or more counts. The chain employs TRBV18 and TRBJ2-3; D gene unclear. V dropped 4 bases and J dropped 2 bases, with 7 bases sitting between them. Per the germline V gene, CDR1 is KGHSH and CDR2 is LQKENI. This CDR3 comprises 13 residues. The chain's CDR3 is CASSLDHTDTQYF. As DNA, the CDR3 is TGTGCCAGCTCACTCGACCACACAGATACGCAGTATTTT.